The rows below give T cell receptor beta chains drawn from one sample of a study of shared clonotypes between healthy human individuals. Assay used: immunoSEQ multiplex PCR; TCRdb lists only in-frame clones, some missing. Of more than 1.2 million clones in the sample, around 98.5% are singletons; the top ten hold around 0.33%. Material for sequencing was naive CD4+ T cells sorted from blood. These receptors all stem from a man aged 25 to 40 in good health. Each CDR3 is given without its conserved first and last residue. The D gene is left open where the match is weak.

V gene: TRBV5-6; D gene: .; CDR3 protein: ASSFVGAGVPYEQY
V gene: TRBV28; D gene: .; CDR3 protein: ASSSGVSSGANVLT
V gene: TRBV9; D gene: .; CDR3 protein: ASSVDPRRSDTQY
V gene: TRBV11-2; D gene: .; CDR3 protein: ASSSYRQPGTEAF
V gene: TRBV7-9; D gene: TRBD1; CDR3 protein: ASSLGGTGATDTQY
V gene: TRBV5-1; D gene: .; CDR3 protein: ASSLVTSGLTSTDTQY
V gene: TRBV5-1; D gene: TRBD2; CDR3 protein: ASSLAVEASGRETQY
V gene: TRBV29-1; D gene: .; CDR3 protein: SVVEGREEQY
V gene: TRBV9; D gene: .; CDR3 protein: ASSVVPGVDYGYT
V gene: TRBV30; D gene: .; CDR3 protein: AWSITPVYTEAF
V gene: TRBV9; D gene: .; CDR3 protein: ASSGMGVDTQY
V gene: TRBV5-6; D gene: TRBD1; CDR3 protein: ASSSWDREYEQY
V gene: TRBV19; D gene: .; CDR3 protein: ASSKSDLKETQY
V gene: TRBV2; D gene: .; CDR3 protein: ASRGLGEMGNTEAF
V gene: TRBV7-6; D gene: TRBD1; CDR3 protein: ASSPTGVEQY
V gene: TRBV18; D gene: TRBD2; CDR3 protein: ASSPPSSGKETQY
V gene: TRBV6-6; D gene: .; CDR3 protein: ASSYRRSNTEAF
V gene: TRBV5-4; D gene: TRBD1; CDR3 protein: ASTSDRGNQETQY
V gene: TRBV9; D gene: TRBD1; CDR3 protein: ASSVAKGTGAKNIQY
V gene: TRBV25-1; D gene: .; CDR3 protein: ASSQVWGYT
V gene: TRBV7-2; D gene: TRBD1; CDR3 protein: ASSKTGNNNQPQH
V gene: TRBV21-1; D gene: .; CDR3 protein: ASSKAWLWGARETQY
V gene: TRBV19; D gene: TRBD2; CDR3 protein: ASSPGGPRETQY
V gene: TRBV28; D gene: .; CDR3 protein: ATEGGGWNQPQH
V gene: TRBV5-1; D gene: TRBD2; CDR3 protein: ASSLGKTSAKYNEQF
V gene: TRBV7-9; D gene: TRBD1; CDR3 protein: ASSYEGGAGEKLF
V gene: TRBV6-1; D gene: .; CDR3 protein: ASSDRGVSGANVLT
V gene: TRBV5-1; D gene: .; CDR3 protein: ASSLAQGSGNEQF
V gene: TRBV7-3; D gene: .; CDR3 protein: ASRSGSPYNEQF
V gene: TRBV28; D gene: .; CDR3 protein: ASSLGTQETQY
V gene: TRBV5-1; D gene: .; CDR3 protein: ASSHDGVYEQY
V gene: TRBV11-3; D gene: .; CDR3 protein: ASSLVGRSSYNEQF
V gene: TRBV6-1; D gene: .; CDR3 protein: ASSPRVGTDTQY
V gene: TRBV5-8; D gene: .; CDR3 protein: ASSLAQGRTGNTIY
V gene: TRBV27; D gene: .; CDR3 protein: ASSQAGAYEQY
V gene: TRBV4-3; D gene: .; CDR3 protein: ASKRTNSGNTIY
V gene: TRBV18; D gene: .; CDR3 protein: ASSPGQNRENEKLF
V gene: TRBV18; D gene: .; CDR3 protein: ASSPGERGYT
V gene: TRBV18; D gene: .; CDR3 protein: ASSPLDSSGEQY
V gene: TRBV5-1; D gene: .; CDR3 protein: ASSSGRPNEQF
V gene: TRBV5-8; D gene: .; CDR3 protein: ASSLGFGSPYEQY
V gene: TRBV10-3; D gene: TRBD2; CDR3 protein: AISEREGYEQY
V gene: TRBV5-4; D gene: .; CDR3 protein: ASSRERIGQETQY
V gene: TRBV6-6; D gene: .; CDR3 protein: ASISTGLEAF
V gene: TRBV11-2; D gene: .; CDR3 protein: ASSSRRVRVSGNTIY
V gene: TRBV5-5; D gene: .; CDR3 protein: ASSLRRAGPDGSYEQY
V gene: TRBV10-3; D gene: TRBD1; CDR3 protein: AISESRDRGYNEQF
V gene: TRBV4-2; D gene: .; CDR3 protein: ASSQDGSDGYEQY
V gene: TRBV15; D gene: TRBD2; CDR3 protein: ATSRLPPGLGASEQY
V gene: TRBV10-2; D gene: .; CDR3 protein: ASILVTGELF
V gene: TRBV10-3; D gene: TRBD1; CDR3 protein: AISGQGAITDTQY